These 13 T cell receptor beta chains originate from one sample sequenced in a study of blood T cell repertoires in COVID-19 (TCRdb year 2020). Library generation was performed with the immunoSEQ multiplex PCR assay. In TCRdb, the immuneACCESS table is reduced to in-frame sequences with V and J assigned. These tables do not hold every clone; where another copy was compared, an unresolved V gene accounts for under half, and the others remain unexplained. The sample table records 250,000 to 350,000 clones; approximately 83% of these occur just once. About 15% of the sample rests with the top ten. Sequenced material: peripheral blood. These receptors were collected from a person aged 70 to 80 with COVID-19, enrolled during active disease.

The CDR3 sequence: CASSQDIGRGGEFF. The CDR3 region has the DNA TGTGCCAGCAGCCAAGATATAGGGCGGGGGGGCGAGTTCTTC. The rearrangement uses TRBV3-1 (or the pseudogene TRBV3-2) and TRBJ2-1; TRBD2 matches at 9 bases. This CDR3 has 14 residues. In germline, CDR1 is LGHDT, CDR2 YNNKEL (reference sequence). V trimming: 0 bases; J trimming: 14 bases; junction bases outside the gene matches: 8.

J is TRBJ2-2 and V is TRBV19; 9 bases fit TRBD1. V trimming: 5 bases; J trimming: 5 bases; junction bases outside the gene matches: 9. There are 16 residues in the CDR3. Germline loops: CDR1 LNHDA, CDR2 SQIVND (reference sequence). This CDR3 reads CASSPMDRGPTGELFF. The CDR3 nucleotides read TGTGCCAGTAGTCCGATGGACAGGGGCCCAACCGGGGAGCTGTTTTTT. Variable domain in full (rest from reference TRBV19 and TRBJ2-2): DGGITQSPKYLFRKEGQNVTLSCEQNLNHDAMYWYRQDPGQGLRLIYYSQIVNDFQKGDIAEGYSVSREKKESFPLTVTSAQKNPTAFYLCASSPMDRGPTGELFFGEGSRLTVL.

The chain employs TRBV5-1 and TRBJ2-3; tentatively, D is TRBD2 (6 bases). Germline values: CDR1 SGHRS, CDR2 YFSETQ. V lost 5 bases and J 2 bases, leaving 9 bases between the germline ends. The CDR3 spans 13 residues. Here the CDR3 reads CASRGLNTDTQYF. In nucleotides, the CDR3 is TGCGCCAGCAGGGGACTCAACACAGATACGCAGTATTTT.

This chain uses TRBV2 with TRBJ2-1; no definite D call. Trimming cost V 10 bases and J 4 bases, with 14 bases left between them. The CDR3 extends over 13 amino acids. Germline V lookup: CDR1 SNHLY, CDR2 FYNNEI. The CDR3 nucleotides are TGTGCCACCGCCTTCTACTTGTACAATGAGCAGTTCTTC. Translating it yields CATAFYLYNEQFF.

The V and J genes are TRBV27 and TRBJ1-1; no firm D call. This CDR3 region has 14 residues. V was pared by 2 bases and J by 4 bases, with 11 bases between. Germline assignment: CDR1 MNHEY and CDR2 SMNVEV (reference sequence). The CDR3 DNA is TGTGCCAGCAGTTTACCGGGTCTCGGCACTGAAGCTTTCTTT. It yields the protein CASSLPGLGTEAFF.

The V call is TRBV9, the J call TRBJ2-1; a weak D match, TRBD2 (6 bases). V lost 1 base to trimming and J lost 10 bases, with 24 bases between them. Looked up from germline, CDR1 is SGDLS and CDR2 is YYNGEE. The CDR3 totals 17 residues. CDR3 coding DNA: TGTGCCAGCAGCGTAAGTTTCGGGGACTCTAACCAGCGCGAGCAGTTCTTC. It codes for CASSVSFGDSNQREQFF.

This clone was counted once. The chain employs TRBV7-2 and TRBJ1-2; 8 positions match TRBD1. CDR1 is SGHTA, CDR2 FQGNSA, per germline. V gave up 5 bases and J gave up 4 bases; unmatched junction bases: 6. The CDR3 extends over 14 amino acids. The CDR3 DNA is TGTGCCAGCAGCCTGACAGGGGAACTCTATGGCTACACCTTC. Translating gives CASSLTGELYGYTF. Full variable domain (rest looked up from reference TRBV7-2 and TRBJ1-2): GAGVSQSPSNKVTEKGKDVELRCDPISGHTALYWYRQSLGQGLEFLIYFQGNSAPDKSGLPSDRFSAERTGGSVSTLTIQRTQQEDSAVYLCASSLTGELYGYTFGSGTRLTVV.

The V call is TRBV7-3, the J call TRBJ2-3, with 8 positions matching TRBD2. CDR1 is SGHTA, CDR2 FQGTGA, per germline. The CDR3 consists of 15 residues. Germline trimming cut 0 bases from V and 6 bases from J; bases unmatched to any gene: 5. The CDR3 coding sequence is TGTGCCAGCAGCTTAACGCCGGGAGGGGGGGATACGCAGTATTTT. Protein sequence: CASSLTPGGGDTQYF. The full variable domain, in which reference TRBV7-3 and TRBJ2-3 provide the parts outside the CDR3, is GAGVSQTPSNKVTEKGKYVELRCDPISGHTALYWYRQSLGQGPEFLIYFQGTGAADDSGLPNDRFFAVRPEGSVSTLKIQRTERGDSAVYLCASSLTPGGGDTQYFGPGTRLTVL.

The chain links TRBV3-1 (or the pseudogene TRBV3-2) to TRBJ2-7; 9 bases agree with TRBD1. The CDR3 covers 17 residues. Germline assignment: CDR1 LGHDT and CDR2 YNNKEL (reference sequence). The J segment lost 2 bases and the V segment lost 3 bases, leaving 11 bases of the junction unmatched. The chain's CDR3 is CASSHPVDGTGTYEQYF. In DNA, the CDR3 is TGTGCCAGCAGCCACCCGGTCGACGGGACAGGGACCTACGAGCAGTACTTC.

The sample holds a few counts of this clone. The J gene is TRBJ2-3, the V gene TRBV2; the match to TRBD2 covers 9 bases. Trimming at V came to 5 bases and at J to 2 bases, leaving 5 bases not matched to a gene. This CDR3 spans 15 amino acids. Germline V gene data show CDR1 as SNHLY and CDR2 as FYNNEI. CDR3 in DNA: TGTGCCAGCAGTCGGCGGGGGGGTACCACAGATACGCAGTATTTT. Translation: CASSRRGGTTDTQYF.

In its sample, this clone was seen a few times. The gene calls are TRBV3-1 (or the pseudogene TRBV3-2) and TRBJ2-3, with D perhaps matching TRBD2 (7 bases). There are 17 residues in the CDR3. Germline V gene data show CDR1 as LGHDT and CDR2 as YNNKEL (reference sequence). The germline V and J ends were trimmed by 0 bases and 2 bases, with 15 bases remaining between them. For the CDR3, the DNA is TGTGCCAGCAGCCAAGATTGGGGGGGCGGATTCACAGATACGCAGTATTTT. Translated, it gives CASSQDWGGGFTDTQYF.

The V and J genes are TRBV28 and TRBJ2-7; the D gene is possibly TRBD2 (6 bases). Germline V gene lookup returns CDR1 MDHEN and CDR2 SYDVKM. Trimming stripped 7 bases from V and 8 bases from J, with 18 bases between. There are 13 residues in the CDR3. The chain's CDR3 is CASNTGGVRQQYF. The CDR3 DNA follows: TGTGCCAGCAATACCGGGGGAGTTCGGCAGCAGTACTTC.

The chain couples TRBV28 to TRBJ2-5; TRBD1 matches 7 bases. Trimming took 9 bases from V and 1 from J; bases not matched to a gene: 2. CDR1 and CDR2 from the germline V gene are MDHEN and SYDVKM. CDR3 length: 12 amino acids. The CDR3 sequence: CASRGPQETQYF. CDR3 nucleotides: TGTGCCAGTAGGGGGCCCCAAGAGACCCAGTACTTC.